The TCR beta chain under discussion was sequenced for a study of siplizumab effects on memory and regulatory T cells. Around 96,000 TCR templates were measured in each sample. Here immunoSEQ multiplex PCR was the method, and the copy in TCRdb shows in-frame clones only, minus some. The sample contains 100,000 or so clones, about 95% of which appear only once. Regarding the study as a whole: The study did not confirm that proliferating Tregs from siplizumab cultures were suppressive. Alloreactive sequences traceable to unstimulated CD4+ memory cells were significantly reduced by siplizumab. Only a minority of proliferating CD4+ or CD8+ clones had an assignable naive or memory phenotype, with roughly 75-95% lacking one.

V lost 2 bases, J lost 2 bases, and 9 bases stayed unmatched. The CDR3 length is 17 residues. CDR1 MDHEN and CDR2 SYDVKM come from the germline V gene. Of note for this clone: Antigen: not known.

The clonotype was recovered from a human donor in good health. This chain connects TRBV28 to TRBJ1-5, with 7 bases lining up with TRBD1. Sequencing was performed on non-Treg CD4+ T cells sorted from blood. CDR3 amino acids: CASSLQATGTGNQPQHF. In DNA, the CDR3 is TGTGCCAGCAGTTTACAAGCAACGGGGACAGGCAATCAGCCCCAGCATTTT. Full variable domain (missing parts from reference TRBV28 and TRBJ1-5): DVKVTQSSRYLVKRTGEKVFLECVQDMDHENMFWYRQDPGLGLRLIYFSYDVKMKEKGDIPEGYSVSREKKERFSLILESASTNQTSMYLCASSLQATGTGNQPQHFGDGTRLSIL.